This TCR beta chain came from a study of chemoradiotherapy in HPV16-positive cancers. Method: immunoSEQ multiplex PCR; TCRdb's copy keeps in-frame clones and lacks some. Among fewer than 25,000 clones, about nine tenths were seen once, and the ten largest hold about a sixth. The material sequenced was blood, taken from a patient who underwent chemoradiotherapy. This receptor was obtained from a human donor with HPV-associated anogenital cancer.

CDR3 sequence: CASSRTGVGDTQYF. The DNA of the CDR3 is TGTGCCAGCAGCCGGACAGGGGTGGGAGATACGCAGTATTTT. V is TRBV6-4 and J is TRBJ2-3; 9 bases match TRBD1. This CDR3 is built from 14 residues. Losses at the gene ends were 6 bases for V and 5 bases for J; bases not matched to a gene: 6. Germline-derived CDR1 and CDR2 are MRHNA and SNTAGT.